The source of this T cell receptor (beta chain) is a study of T cell responses to AZD1222 COVID-19 vaccine. TCRdb's copy holds only in-frame clones and misses some; the assay was immunoSEQ multiplex PCR. The sample contains 75,000 to 95,000 clones, about 85% of which appear only once. With V trimmed by 4 bases and J by 4 bases, 13 bases remained unmatched. CDR3 size: 18 residues. Germline CDR1 LNHDA, CDR2 SQIVND (reference sequence). Some second doses came at about 4 weeks and others at about 12 weeks; these were pooled. Points from the study as a whole: Spike as a whole was targeted by vaccine-associated CD4 TCRs, dominant at 160-218 and 743-854. Clonal diversity was possibly underestimated, and white British individuals and females predominated among donors.

In regard to this clone: Its antigen is currently unknown.

This specimen was peripheral blood, taken 28 days after the second AZD1222 dose. The chain links TRBV19 to TRBJ1-1; 12 bases fit TRBD1. This receptor was identified in an adult who received the AZD1222 COVID-19 vaccine. DNA for the CDR3: TGTGCCAGTAGTACAAAAACCCGGGACAGGGGGCGCGGCACTGAAGCTTTCTTT. Amino acid sequence: CASSTKTRDRGRGTEAFF.